The 28 T cell receptor beta chains below all came from one sample that was sequenced in a study of tumor-infiltrating lymphocytes in primary liver carcinoma. DNA and RNA were both co-extracted from around 20-30 mg of bulk tissue that had not been sorted. Starting material of 450 to 500 ng total RNA yielded TCR beta cDNA via a constant-region primer. Each TCR beta library was derived from three nested multiplex PCR rounds that employed slightly modified ARM-PCR. Two initial PCR rounds of approximately 10 cycles each paired TRBV1-TRBV30 forward primers with a C-beta reverse primer. TCRdb redid the calling of the multiplex PCR reads with MiXCR, one entry per CDR3 protein. This sample carries under 200,000 distinct CDR3 sequences, around 85% of them seen once, and the ten largest clones take less than 20%. The specimen sequenced was tumor tissue from primary liver carcinoma. These TCRs come from a man aged 40-55 years with primary liver carcinoma and hepatitis B virus infection.

Details on this clonotype: The conserved phenylalanine or tryptophan is not found at the CDR3 terminus, so this likely reflects a read error. The V gene is TRBV10-3, the J gene TRBJ2-1; 9 positions match TRBD1. The CDR3 contains 15 residues. Germline CDR1 ENHRY, CDR2 SYGVKD. The CDR3: CAVSTGTGRYNEQFI. The CDR3 DNA reads as TGTGCCGTCAGTACCGGGACAGGGCGGTACAATGAGCAGTTCATC.

This clonotype has just one count. One base away lies a much larger clone, so this may be a sequencing read error. The chain is built from TRBV30 and TRBJ2-4; D not certain. Germline CDR1 GTSNPN, CDR2 SVGIG (reference sequence). V gave up 2 bases and J gave up 0 bases, with 17 bases separating them. This CDR3 is 17 amino acids long. CDR3 protein: CAWSLRTGALAKNIQYF. CDR3 DNA: TGTGCCTGGAGTTTACGAACCGGAGCTTTAGCCAAAAACATTCAGTACTTC.

Turning to this clonotype: Germline is not matched at one junction end, which may reflect a read error. The rearrangement joins TRBV29-1 to TRBJ1-2, with D tentatively TRBD1 (5 bases). This CDR3 has 11 residues. Germline lookup yields CDR1 SQVTM and CDR2 ANQGSEA. The DNA of the CDR3 is TGTAGCGTTGCCAGGGAAGATGGCTACACCTTC. It translates to CSVAREDGYTF.

With regard to this clonotype: An end of the junction differs from the germline gene, which may be a read error. The chain employs TRBV11-2 and TRBJ2-1; possibly TRBD2 for D (6 bases). Germline CDR1 SGHAT, CDR2 FQNNGV. The CDR3 is 15 residues long. CDR3 DNA: TGTGCTAGCAACCCCGACGGGAGTGCCTACAATGAACAGTTCTTC. Residues: CASNPDGSAYNEQFF.

About this clonotype: One end of the junction fails to match germline, which may point to a read error. CDR3 amino acids: CASRLSGGGPALPSTDTEYF. DNA for the CDR3: TGCGCCAGCAGACTTTCAGGGGGCGGCCCTGCGCTACCTAGCACAGATACGGAGTATTTT. The chain links TRBV5-1 to TRBJ2-3; 8 bases align to TRBD1. CDR1 and CDR2 (germline): SGHRS, YFSETQ. The CDR3 has 20 amino acids.

V usage is TRBV12-3 or TRBV12-4 and J usage is TRBJ1-2, with a possible D match to TRBD1 (5 bases). Trimming pared 9 bases from V and 8 bases from J, leaving 16 bases between. CDR3 size: 12 residues. CDR3 in amino acids: CASSISGIGYTF. The CDR3 DNA is TGTGCCAGTAGTATATCAGGGATCGGCTACACCTTC.

As regards this clonotype: A junction end diverges from the germline sequence, so it may reflect a read error. This chain links TRBV5-6 with TRBJ2-3; no definite D call. CDR1 is SGHDT, CDR2 YYEEEE, per germline. The CDR3 length is 12 residues. CDR3 sequence: CASSWATVTQYF. The CDR3 DNA reads as TGTGCCAGCAGCTGGGCCACAGTTACGCAATATTTT.

A remark on this clonotype: One end of the junction fails to match germline, which may point to a read error. The J gene is TRBJ2-1, the V gene TRBV15, with a possible D match to TRBD1 (7 bases). The CDR3 runs 14 residues. Germline V gives CDR1 LNHNV, CDR2 YYDKDF (reference sequence). In nucleotides, the CDR3 is TGTGCTACCAGCAGAGGCCAGGGGGGACGGGAGCAGTTCTTC. The encoded protein is CATSRGQGGREQFF. The whole variable domain, remainder taken from reference TRBV15 and TRBJ2-1, is DAMVIQNPRYQVTQFGKPVTLSCSQTLNHNVMYWYQQKSSQAPKLLFHYYDKDFNNEADTPDNFQSRRPNTSFCFLDIRSPGLGDTAMYLCATSRGQGGREQFFGPGTRLTVL.

Turning to this clonotype: Just one base apart from a much larger clone, this may be a read error. The CDR3 DNA reads TGCAGCGAAGGGGGCCCGGGAACTGAAGCTTACTTT. This gives the protein CSEGGPGTEAYF. The rearrangement uses TRBV29-1 and TRBJ1-1; 7 positions match TRBD1. The CDR3 contains 12 residues. The germline gives CDR1 SQVTM, CDR2 ANQGSEA.

This clonotype has only one observation. Being one base from a much bigger clone, this may be a read error. This chain links TRBV2 with TRBJ2-2; maybe TRBD1 (6 bases). This CDR3 has 14 amino acids. Germline V gives CDR1 SNHLY, CDR2 FYNNEI. CDR3 nucleotide sequence: TGTGCCAGCAGTGGTATGGGGGCGCCCGGGGAGCTGTTATTT. Amino acid sequence: CASSGMGAPGELLF.

The V gene is TRBV19, the J gene TRBJ2-5; D possibly corresponds to TRBD1 (6 bases). The germline gives CDR1 LNHDA, CDR2 SQIVND (reference sequence). Trimming took off 8 bases at V and 11 bases at J, with 18 bases between the two ends. This CDR3 is 12 amino acids long. In DNA, the CDR3 is TGTGCCAGTCGACAGGCTGGGGAGAGACAGTACTTC. Translated, it gives CASRQAGERQYF.

Notes on this clonotype: The CDR3 does not end in the conserved phenylalanine or tryptophan, so this is likely a read error. The chain carries TRBV6-2 or TRBV6-3 and TRBJ2-2; 7 bases fit TRBD2. Germline V gene data show CDR1 as MNHEY and CDR2 as SVGEGT. The CDR3 loop spans 13 amino acids. In DNA form, the CDR3 reads TGTGCCAGCAGCTGGACTAGAACCGGAGAGCTGTTTATT. Protein product: CASSWTRTGELFI.

Concerning this clonotype itself: Since the CDR3 does not end with the conserved phenylalanine or tryptophan, this likely comes from a read error. The DNA is left out, because the CDR3 cannot be placed on it with certainty; the CDR3 is given as TCRdb lists it. J is TRBJ2-3 and V is TRBV29-1; TRBD1 is the table's D call, not checked against the DNA. CDR1 and CDR2 (germline): SQVTM, ANQGSEA. With termini counted, the CDR3 has 15 amino acids. CDR3: CSVEGGAGITDTQCS.

Concerning this clonotype itself: At one of its ends the junction is not consistent with the germline gene, which may arise from a read error. The V call is TRBV6-1, the J call TRBJ2-1; TRBD2 aligns across 12 bases. This CDR3 has 15 amino acids. Germline CDR1 is MNHNS and CDR2 is SASEGT. CDR3 DNA: TGTGCCGGCAGTGAGACTAGCGGGAGTTCCCATGAGCACTTCTTC. Its protein product is CAGSETSGSSHEHFF.

Regarding this clonotype: One end of the junction varies from germline; a read error may be responsible. The gene calls are TRBV11-2 and TRBJ2-7, with D perhaps matching TRBD1 or TRBD2 (6 bases each). The DNA end favors TRBJ2-1, so the J call may be wrong. Germline CDR1 SGHAT, CDR2 FQNNGV. CDR3 length: 15 amino acids. CDR3 bases: TGTGCCAGCAGCTTACGATGGACGGGGGACAACGAGCAGTTCTTC. Its protein product is CASSLRWTGDNEQFF.

V gene TRBV28 combines with J gene TRBJ2-3; tentatively, D is TRBD1 (6 bases). Germline CDR1 is MDHEN and CDR2 is SYDVKM. CDR3 length: 15 amino acids. V shed 6 bases and J shed 2 bases, with 15 bases lying between them. The CDR3 sequence is CASSHRQDLTDTQYF. The DNA of the CDR3 is TGTGCCAGCAGCCACAGACAGGACCTCACAGATACGCAGTATTTT.

Notes on this clonotype: An end of the junction does not agree with germline; a read error may underlie this. The rearrangement links TRBV12-3 or TRBV12-4 to TRBJ2-2; TRBD2 matches 7 bases. The CDR3 has 18 amino acids. The CDR3 DNA follows: TGTGCCTGCAGCTTCCCCACGGGGGGATTAGCGAACACCGGGGAGCTTTTTTTT. Protein product: CACSFPTGGLANTGELFF.

Concerning this clonotype itself: Compared with germline, one end of the junction differs, possibly owing to a read error. Here the CDR3 DNA reads TGTGCCAGCAGTGAGACTGGAAGGTCCTACCATGAGCAGTTCTTC. It translates to CASSETGRSYHEQFF. The chain joins TRBV6-4 to TRBJ2-1; D is uncertain. CDR1 is MRHNA and CDR2 is SNTAGT in the germline V gene. The CDR3 contains 15 residues.

This clonotype was counted once. The chain couples TRBV6-5 to TRBJ2-1; D is unresolved. The V and J ends lost 6 bases and 10 bases respectively, with 25 bases between them. The CDR3 sequence is 16 residues long. CDR1 is MNHEY, CDR2 SVGAGI, per germline. This CDR3 reads CASRPERSARFSEQFF. The DNA for the CDR3 is TGTGCCAGCAGACCCGAGAGGAGCGCGAGATTCTCGGAGCAGTTCTTC.

This chain joins TRBV29-1 and TRBJ2-1, with D perhaps matching TRBD2 (5 bases). The CDR3 loop spans 11 amino acids. V was pared by 7 bases and J by 9 bases, with 13 bases between. The germline V gene has CDR1 SQVTM and CDR2 ANQGSEA. For the CDR3, the DNA is TGCAGCGGGATCTCGGGAAGTGAGCAGTTCTTC. Translating it yields CSGISGSEQFF.

A note on this clonotype: A junction end diverges from the germline sequence, so it may reflect a read error. The chain is built from TRBV29-1 and TRBJ1-3; the D gene is possibly TRBD1 (6 bases). Germline CDR1 is SQVTM and CDR2 is ANQGSEA. The CDR3 is 14 residues long. DNA for the CDR3: TGCAGCGTTGGGGGGGCGGCAGTGATGAACACCATATACTTT. Protein sequence: CSVGGAAVMNTIYF.

Comments on this clonotype: A read error may be the cause here, since a much bigger clone is one base away. This sequence joins TRBV28 and TRBJ1-1, with unresolved D. This CDR3 contains 12 residues. Per the germline V gene, CDR1 is MDHEN and CDR2 is SYDVKM. This CDR3 is CVSSLSAGGAFF. The CDR3 DNA reads TGTGTCAGCAGTTTATCGGCGGGCGGGGCTTTCTTT. The variable domain in full, completed from reference TRBV28 and TRBJ1-1, reads DVKVTQSSRYLVKRTGEKVFLECVQDMDHENMFWYRQDPGLGLRLIYFSYDVKMKEKGDIPEGYSVSREKKERFSLILESASTNQTSMYLCVSSLSAGGAFFGQGTRLTVV.

In this sample, this clonotype turned up once. The CDR3 region has the DNA TGTGCCAGCAGCTTGCGGGACTTTATCTACGAGCAGTACTTC. It encodes CASSLRDFIYEQYF. V and J are TRBV5-4 and TRBJ2-7; D is perhaps TRBD2 (6 bases). Trimming cost V 1 base and J 3 bases, with 11 bases left between them. The germline V gene has CDR1 SGHNT and CDR2 YYREEE (reference sequence). This CDR3 region has 14 residues. Together with reference TRBV5-4 and TRBJ2-7, the CDR3 gives the full variable domain: ETGVTQSPTHLIKTRGQQVTLRCSSQSGHNTVSWYQQALGQGPQFIFQYYREEENGRGNFPPRFSGLQFPNYSSELNVNALELDDSALYLCASSLRDFIYEQYFGPGTRLTVT.

The chain couples TRBV5-5 to TRBJ1-5; D remains unclear. The CDR3 spans 13 residues. V was pared by 5 bases and J by 4 bases, with 10 bases between. Germline values: CDR1 SGHKS, CDR2 YYEKEE (reference sequence). In nucleotides, the CDR3 is TGTGCCAGCAGTGTTGGGGAGAATCAGCCCCAGCATTTT. It codes for CASSVGENQPQHF.

With regard to this clonotype: This CDR3 fails to terminate in the conserved phenylalanine or tryptophan, so it likely reflects a read error. V usage is TRBV11-2 and J usage is TRBJ1-5, with a weak D call TRBD1 (6 bases). The CDR3 covers 17 residues. Per the germline V gene, CDR1 is SGHAT and CDR2 is FQNNGV. The CDR3 DNA sequence: TGTGCCAGCAGTTTAGTAGGGGTAACAGGGAGCGATCAGCCCCAGCATTGT. Translation gives CASSLVGVTGSDQPQHC.

About this clonotype: The junction departs from germline at one end; a sequencing error may be responsible. This chain uses TRBV6-5 with TRBJ2-5; D might be TRBD2 (6 bases). CDR1 and CDR2 (germline): MNHEY, SVGAGI. The CDR3 is 14 residues long. Here the CDR3 DNA reads TGTGCCAGCAGCCAACGGGGGTGGGAAGAGACCCACTACTTC. This translates into CASSQRGWEETHYF.

The chain uses TRBV12-3 or TRBV12-4 and TRBJ2-1; no clear D gene. V lost 6 bases to trimming and J lost 16 bases, with 16 bases between them. The CDR3 extends over 11 amino acids. CDR3 DNA: TGTGCCAGCAGCACTCGCAATGCGCATTTCTTC. Translating it yields CASSTRNAHFF.

This clonotype was observed a handful of times. One base away lies a much larger clone, so this may be a sequencing read error. V usage is TRBV12-3 or TRBV12-4 and J usage is TRBJ1-2; maybe TRBD1 (6 bases). The CDR3 has 13 amino acids. CDR3 nucleotides: TGTGTCAGCAGTTTAGGGGGGATAGATGGCTACACCTTC. Protein product: CVSSLGGIDGYTF.